Below, one TCR beta chain is given with its context. Its target is not known. This record comes from a study of T cell responses to AZD1222 COVID-19 vaccine. The study's findings and limits: Elevations in Spike-specific TCR breadth and depth followed administration of two AZD1222 doses. Vaccine-associated CD4 TCRs ranged over spike, dominating at 160-218 and 743-854.

Clones were read by immunoSEQ multiplex PCR, and TCRdb kept only the in-frame ones, dropping some. The profile shows tens of thousands of clones, around 90% of them singletons. The clonotype originates from an adult in good health. This specimen was peripheral blood, taken on day 0 of MenACWY control vaccination.

CDR3 in DNA: TGTGCCACCCAGACACAGGGGGCGGATGGCTACACCTTC. It encodes CATQTQGADGYTF. This rearrangement joins TRBV6-5 to TRBJ1-2; TRBD1 agrees at 9 bases. This CDR3 is 13 amino acids long. The V gene end was trimmed by 10 bases and the J gene end by 6 bases; junction bases not matched to a gene: 9. Germline V CDR1 and CDR2: MNHEY, SVGAGI.